Sequencing of this T cell receptor beta chain was carried out in a study of T cells in Graves' hyperthyroidism and ophthalmopathy. Study results and limitations: Prediction of ophthalmopathy progression came a median around 6 months pre-onset. Most thyroid clonotypes expanded above 0.001 appeared in blood too.

It was RNA transcripts that yielded the amplified TCR beta CDR3 regions. The HTBI set primed first-round TCR CDR3 RT-PCR. TCRdb called the multiplex PCR reads again in MiXCR, with one record for every CDR3 protein. The sample shows under 700,000 distinct CDR3 sequences, around 15% of them seen only once. Patients counted as stable if ophthalmopathy did not develop within 18 months. The study enrolled patients aged 18 to 65 with newly diagnosed hyperthyroidism of under 2 months' duration. The V end was cut by 6 bases, the J end by 6 bases, with 20 bases between. Germline V gives CDR1 DFQATT, CDR2 SNEGSKA (reference sequence). The CDR3 is 15 amino acids. Worth noting for this clonotype: Its antigen is as yet unknown.

Sequencing was carried out using blood. This TCR derives from a woman younger than 30 with Graves' hyperthyroidism. The chain joins TRBV20-1 to TRBJ2-2; possibly TRBD2 for D (6 bases). The CDR3 region is CSAPGPIWGAGELFF. The CDR3 nucleotides are TGCAGTGCCCCCGGACCGATTTGGGGGGCCGGGGAGCTGTTTTTT.